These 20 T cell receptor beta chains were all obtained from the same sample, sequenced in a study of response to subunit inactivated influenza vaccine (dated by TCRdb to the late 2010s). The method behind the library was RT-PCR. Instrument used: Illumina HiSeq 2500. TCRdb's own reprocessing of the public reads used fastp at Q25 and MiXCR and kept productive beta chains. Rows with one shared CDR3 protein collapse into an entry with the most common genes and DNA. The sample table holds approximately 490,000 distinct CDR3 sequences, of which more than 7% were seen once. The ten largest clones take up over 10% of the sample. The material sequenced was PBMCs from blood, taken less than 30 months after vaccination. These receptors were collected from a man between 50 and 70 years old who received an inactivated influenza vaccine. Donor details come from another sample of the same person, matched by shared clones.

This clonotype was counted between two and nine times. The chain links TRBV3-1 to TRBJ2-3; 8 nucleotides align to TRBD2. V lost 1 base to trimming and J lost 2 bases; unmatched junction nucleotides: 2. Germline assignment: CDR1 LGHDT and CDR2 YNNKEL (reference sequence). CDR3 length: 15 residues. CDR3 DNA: TGTGCCAGCAGCCAAGGCGGGGGGCTCACAGATACGCAGTATTTT. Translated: CASSQGGGLTDTQYF.

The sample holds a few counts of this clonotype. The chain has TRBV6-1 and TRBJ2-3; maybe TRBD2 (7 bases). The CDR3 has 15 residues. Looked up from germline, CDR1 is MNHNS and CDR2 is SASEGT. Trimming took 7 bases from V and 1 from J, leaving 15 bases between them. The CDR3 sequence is CASTVGGLRTDTQYF. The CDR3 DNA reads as TGTGCCAGCACAGTCGGGGGGCTCCGCACAGATACGCAGTATTTT.

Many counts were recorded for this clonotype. In nucleotides, the CDR3 is TGTGCCAGCAGTTACTCCCCTCCGGAGCAGTTCTTC. Translated, it gives CASSYSPPEQFF. The rearrangement joins TRBV6-2 or TRBV6-3 to TRBJ2-1; D call uncertain. V was shortened by 0 bases and J by 10 bases, with 7 bases between the two germline ends. There are 12 residues in the CDR3. Per germline, CDR1 MNHEY and CDR2 SVGEGT.

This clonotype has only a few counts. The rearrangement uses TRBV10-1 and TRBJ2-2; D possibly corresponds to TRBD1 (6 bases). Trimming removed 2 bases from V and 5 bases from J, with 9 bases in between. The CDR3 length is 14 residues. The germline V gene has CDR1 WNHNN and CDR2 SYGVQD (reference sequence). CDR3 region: CASSEGRGTGELFF. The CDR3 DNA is TGCGCCAGCAGTGAGGGCAGGGGTACCGGGGAGCTGTTTTTT.

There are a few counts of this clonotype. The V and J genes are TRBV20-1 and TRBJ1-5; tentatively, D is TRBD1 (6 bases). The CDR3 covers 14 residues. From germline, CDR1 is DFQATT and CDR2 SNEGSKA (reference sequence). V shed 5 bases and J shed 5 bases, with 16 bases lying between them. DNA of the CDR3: TGCAGTGCTCCAGAAGGGGGTTTTTATCAGCCCCAGCATTTT. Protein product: CSAPEGGFYQPQHF.

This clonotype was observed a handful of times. The CDR3 loop reads CASWTSGRSGANVLTF. In DNA form, the CDR3 reads TGTGCCAGCTGGACTAGCGGGAGGTCTGGGGCCAACGTCCTGACTTTC. V and J are TRBV6-2 or TRBV6-3 and TRBJ2-6, with 14 positions matching TRBD2. Germline trimming cut 8 bases from V and 1 base from J; bases unmatched to any gene: 1. CDR3 length: 16 residues. The germline V gene has CDR1 MNHEY and CDR2 SVGEGT.

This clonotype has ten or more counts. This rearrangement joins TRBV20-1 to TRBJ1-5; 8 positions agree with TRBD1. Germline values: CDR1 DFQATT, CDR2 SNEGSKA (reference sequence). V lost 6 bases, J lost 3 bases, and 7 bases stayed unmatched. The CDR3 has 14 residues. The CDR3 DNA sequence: TGCAGTGCCTCGAAGGACAGGGCCAATCAGCCCCAGCATTTT. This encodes CSASKDRANQPQHF.

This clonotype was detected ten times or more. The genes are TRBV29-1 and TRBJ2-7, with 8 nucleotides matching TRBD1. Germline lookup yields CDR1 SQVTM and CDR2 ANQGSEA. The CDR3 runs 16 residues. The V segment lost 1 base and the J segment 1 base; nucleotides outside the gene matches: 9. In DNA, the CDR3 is TGCAGCGTTGAAGTGTACTACAGGGGGGTGTCCTACGAGCAGTACTTC. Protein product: CSVEVYYRGVSYEQYF.

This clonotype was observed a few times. DNA for the CDR3: TGCAGTGCTAGAGATAAAGGACTAGCGGGAAGGACAGATACGCAGTATTTT. Translated: CSARDKGLAGRTDTQYF. This chain uses TRBV20-1 with TRBJ2-3, with 12 bases matching TRBD2. Unmatched junction bases numbered 7, after V lost 0 bases and J lost 3 bases. CDR1 is DFQATT, CDR2 SNEGSKA, per germline (reference sequence). This CDR3 region has 17 residues.

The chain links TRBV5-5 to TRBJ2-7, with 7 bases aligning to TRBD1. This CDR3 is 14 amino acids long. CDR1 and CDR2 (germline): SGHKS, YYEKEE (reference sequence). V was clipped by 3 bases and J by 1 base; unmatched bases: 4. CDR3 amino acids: CASSWTGKSYEQYF. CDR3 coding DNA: TGTGCCAGCAGCTGGACAGGAAAATCCTACGAGCAGTACTTC.

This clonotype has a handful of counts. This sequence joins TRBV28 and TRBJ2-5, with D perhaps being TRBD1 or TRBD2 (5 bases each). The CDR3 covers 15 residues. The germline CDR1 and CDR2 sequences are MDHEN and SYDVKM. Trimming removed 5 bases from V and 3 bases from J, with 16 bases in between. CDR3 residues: CASSASTGTEETQYF. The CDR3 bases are TGTGCCAGCAGTGCGTCGACCGGGACGGAAGAGACCCAGTACTTC.

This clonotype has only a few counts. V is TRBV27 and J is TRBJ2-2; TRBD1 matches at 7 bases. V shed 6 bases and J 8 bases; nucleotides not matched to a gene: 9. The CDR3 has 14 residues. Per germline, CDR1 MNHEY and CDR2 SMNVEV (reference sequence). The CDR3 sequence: CASRQGSLLGELFF. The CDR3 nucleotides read TGTGCCAGCAGACAGGGGTCCCTTTTGGGGGAGCTGTTTTTT.

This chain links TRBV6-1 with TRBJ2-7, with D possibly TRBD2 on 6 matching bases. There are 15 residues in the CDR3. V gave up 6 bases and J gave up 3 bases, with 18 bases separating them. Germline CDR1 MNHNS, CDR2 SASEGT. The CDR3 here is CASSRGVAHVYEQYF. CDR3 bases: TGTGCCAGCAGCCGCGGGGTGGCCCACGTCTACGAGCAGTACTTC.

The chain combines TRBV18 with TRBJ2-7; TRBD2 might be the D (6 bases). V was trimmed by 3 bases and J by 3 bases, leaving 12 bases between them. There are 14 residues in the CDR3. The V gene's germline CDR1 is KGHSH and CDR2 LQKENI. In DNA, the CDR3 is TGTGCCAGCTCACCTAGCGGTACCCACTACGAGCAGTACTTC. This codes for CASSPSGTHYEQYF.

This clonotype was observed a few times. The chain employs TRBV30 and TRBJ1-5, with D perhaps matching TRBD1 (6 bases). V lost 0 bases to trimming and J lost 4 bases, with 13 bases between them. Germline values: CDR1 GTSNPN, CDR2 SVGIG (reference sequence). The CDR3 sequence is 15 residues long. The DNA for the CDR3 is TGTGCCTGGAGTGTGACAGGCAAGAGGAATCAGCCCCAGCATTTT. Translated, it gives CAWSVTGKRNQPQHF.

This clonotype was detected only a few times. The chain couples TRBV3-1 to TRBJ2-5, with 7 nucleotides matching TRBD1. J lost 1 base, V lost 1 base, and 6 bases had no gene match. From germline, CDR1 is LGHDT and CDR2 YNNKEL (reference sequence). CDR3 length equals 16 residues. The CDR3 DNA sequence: TGTGCCAGCAGCCAAGTCTATGACAGGGTCCAAGAGACCCAGTACTTC. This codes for CASSQVYDRVQETQYF.

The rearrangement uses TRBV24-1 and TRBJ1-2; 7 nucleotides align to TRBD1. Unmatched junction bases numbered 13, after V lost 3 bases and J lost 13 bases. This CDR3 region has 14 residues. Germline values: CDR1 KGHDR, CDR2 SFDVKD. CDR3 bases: TGTGCCACCAGTGATGCCCTTCCGACAGGGCATCTCACCTTC. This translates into CATSDALPTGHLTF.

The CDR3: CASSRAGGRAAYEQYF. Here the CDR3 DNA reads TGTGCCAGCAGCCGAGCAGGGGGGAGGGCTGCCTACGAGCAGTACTTC. J is TRBJ2-7 and V is TRBV7-2; D possibly matches TRBD1 or TRBD2 (7 bases each). The V end was cut by 5 bases, the J end by 2 bases, with 19 bases between. In germline, CDR1 is SGHTA, CDR2 FQGNSA. This CDR3 has 16 residues.

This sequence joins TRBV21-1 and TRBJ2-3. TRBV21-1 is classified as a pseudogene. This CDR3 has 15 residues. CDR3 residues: CASSKVGVCADTQYF. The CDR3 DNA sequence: TGTGCCAGCAGCAAAGTCGGGGTATGCGCAGATACGCAGTATTTT.

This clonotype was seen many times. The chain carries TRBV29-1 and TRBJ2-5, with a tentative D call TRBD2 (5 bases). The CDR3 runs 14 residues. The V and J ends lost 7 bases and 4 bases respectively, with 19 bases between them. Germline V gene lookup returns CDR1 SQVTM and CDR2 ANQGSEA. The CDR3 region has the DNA TGCAGCGCCCGGCCGGGGTGGAGTCCAGAGACCCAGTACTTC. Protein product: CSARPGWSPETQYF.